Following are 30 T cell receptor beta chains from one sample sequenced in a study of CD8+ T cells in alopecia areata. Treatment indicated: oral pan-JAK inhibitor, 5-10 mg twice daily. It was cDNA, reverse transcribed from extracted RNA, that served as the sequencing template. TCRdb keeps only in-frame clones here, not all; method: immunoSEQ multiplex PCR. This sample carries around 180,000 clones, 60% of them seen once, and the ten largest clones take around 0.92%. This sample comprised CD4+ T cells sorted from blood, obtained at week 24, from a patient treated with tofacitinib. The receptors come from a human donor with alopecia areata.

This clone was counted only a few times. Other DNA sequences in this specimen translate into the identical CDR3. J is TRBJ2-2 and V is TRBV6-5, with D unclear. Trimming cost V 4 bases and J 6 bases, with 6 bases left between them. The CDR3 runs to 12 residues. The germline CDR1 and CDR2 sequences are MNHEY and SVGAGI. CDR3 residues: CASSFRAGELFF. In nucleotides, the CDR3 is TGTGCCAGCAGTTTTAGAGCCGGGGAGCTGTTTTTT.

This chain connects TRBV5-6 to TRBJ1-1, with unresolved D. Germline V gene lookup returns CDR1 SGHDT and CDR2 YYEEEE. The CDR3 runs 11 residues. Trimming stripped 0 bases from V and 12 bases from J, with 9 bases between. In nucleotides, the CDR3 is TGTGCCAGCAGCTTGGGACCCGATACTTTCTTT. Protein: CASSLGPDTFF. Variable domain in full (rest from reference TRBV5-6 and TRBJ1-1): DAGVTQSPTHLIKTRGQQVTLRCSPKSGHDTVSWYQQALGQGPQFIFQYYEEEERQRGNFPDRFSGHQFPNYSSELNVNALLLGDSALYLCASSLGPDTFFGQGTRLTVV.

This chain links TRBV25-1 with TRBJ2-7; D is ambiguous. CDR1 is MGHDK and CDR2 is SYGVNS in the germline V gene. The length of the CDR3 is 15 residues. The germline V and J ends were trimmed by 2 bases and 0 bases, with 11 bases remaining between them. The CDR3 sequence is CASSEVAVSSYEQYF. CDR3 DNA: TGTGCCAGCAGTGAAGTGGCAGTTTCCTCCTACGAGCAGTACTTC.

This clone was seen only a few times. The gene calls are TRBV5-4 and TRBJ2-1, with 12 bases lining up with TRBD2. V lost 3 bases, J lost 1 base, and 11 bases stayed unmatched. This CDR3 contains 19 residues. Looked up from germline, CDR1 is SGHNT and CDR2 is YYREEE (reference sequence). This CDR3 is CASSSGGLAGSHSYNEQFF. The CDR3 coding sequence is TGTGCCAGCAGCTCTGGAGGACTAGCGGGGTCACATTCCTACAATGAGCAGTTCTTC.

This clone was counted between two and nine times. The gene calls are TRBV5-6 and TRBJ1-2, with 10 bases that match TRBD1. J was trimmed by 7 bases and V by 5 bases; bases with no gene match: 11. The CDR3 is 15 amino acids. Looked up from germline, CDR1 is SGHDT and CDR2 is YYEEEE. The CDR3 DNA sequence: TGTGCCAGCAGTCGACAGGGGGCATCATATGTTGGCTACACCTTC. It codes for CASSRQGASYVGYTF. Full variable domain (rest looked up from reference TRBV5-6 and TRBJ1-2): DAGVTQSPTHLIKTRGQQVTLRCSPKSGHDTVSWYQQALGQGPQFIFQYYEEEERQRGNFPDRFSGHQFPNYSSELNVNALLLGDSALYLCASSRQGASYVGYTFGSGTRLTVV.

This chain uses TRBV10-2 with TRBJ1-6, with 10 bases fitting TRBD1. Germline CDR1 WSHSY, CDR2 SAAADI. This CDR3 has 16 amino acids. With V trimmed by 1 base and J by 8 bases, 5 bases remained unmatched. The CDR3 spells CASSEYSGTGDSPLHF. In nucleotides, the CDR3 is TGCGCCAGCAGTGAGTACTCCGGGACAGGGGATTCACCCCTCCACTTT.

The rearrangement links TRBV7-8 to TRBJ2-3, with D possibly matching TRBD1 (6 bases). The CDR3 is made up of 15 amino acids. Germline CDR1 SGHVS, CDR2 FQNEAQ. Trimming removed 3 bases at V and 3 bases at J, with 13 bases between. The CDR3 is CASSLNVQGTDTQYF. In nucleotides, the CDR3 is TGTGCCAGCAGCTTGAATGTGCAGGGGACAGATACGCAGTATTTT.

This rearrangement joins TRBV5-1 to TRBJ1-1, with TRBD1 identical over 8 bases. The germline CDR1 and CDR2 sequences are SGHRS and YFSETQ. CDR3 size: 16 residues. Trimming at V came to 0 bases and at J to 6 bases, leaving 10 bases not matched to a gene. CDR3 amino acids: CASSLGQGTRRAEAFF. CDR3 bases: TGCGCCAGCAGCTTGGGACAGGGGACCCGGAGGGCTGAAGCTTTCTTT.

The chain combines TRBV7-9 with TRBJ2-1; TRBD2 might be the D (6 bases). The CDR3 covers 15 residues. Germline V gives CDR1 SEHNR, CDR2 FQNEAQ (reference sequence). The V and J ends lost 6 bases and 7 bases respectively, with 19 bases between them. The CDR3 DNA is TGTGCCAGCAGTCCACACGTGGGGGGTTTGAATGAGCAGTTCTTC. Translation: CASSPHVGGLNEQFF.

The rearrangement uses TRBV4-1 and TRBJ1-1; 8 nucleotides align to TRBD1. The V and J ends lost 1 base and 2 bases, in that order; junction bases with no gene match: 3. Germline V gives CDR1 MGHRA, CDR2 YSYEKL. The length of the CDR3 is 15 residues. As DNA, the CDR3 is TGCGCCAGCAGCCAAGCCGACAGGGGAAACACTGAAGCTTTCTTT. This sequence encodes CASSQADRGNTEAFF.

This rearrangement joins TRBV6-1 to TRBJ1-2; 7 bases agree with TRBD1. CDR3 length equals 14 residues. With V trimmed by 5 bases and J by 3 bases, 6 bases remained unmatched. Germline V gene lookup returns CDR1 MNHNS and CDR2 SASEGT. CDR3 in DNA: TGTGCCAGCAGTACTCAACAGGGGCACTATGGCTACACCTTC. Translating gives CASSTQQGHYGYTF.

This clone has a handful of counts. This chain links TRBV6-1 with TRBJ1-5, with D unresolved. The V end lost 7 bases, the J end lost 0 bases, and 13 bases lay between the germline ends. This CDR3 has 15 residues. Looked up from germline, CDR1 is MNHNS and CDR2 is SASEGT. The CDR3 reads CASNPNSNSNQPQHF. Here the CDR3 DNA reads TGTGCCAGCAATCCTAACAGCAATAGCAATCAGCCCCAGCATTTT.

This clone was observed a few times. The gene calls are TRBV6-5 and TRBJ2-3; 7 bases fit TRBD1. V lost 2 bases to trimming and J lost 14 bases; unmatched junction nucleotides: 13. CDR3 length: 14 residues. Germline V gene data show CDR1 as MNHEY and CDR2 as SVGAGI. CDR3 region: CASSYARDSMGRYF. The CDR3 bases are TGTGCCAGCAGTTACGCCAGGGACAGCATGGGTCGGTATTTT.

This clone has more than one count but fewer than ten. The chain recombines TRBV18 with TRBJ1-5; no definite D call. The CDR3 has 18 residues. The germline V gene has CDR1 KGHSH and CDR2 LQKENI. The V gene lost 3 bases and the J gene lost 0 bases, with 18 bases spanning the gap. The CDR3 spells CASSPALAGGISNQPQHF. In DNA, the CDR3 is TGTGCCAGCTCACCCGCATTGGCCGGAGGGATTAGCAATCAGCCCCAGCATTTT.

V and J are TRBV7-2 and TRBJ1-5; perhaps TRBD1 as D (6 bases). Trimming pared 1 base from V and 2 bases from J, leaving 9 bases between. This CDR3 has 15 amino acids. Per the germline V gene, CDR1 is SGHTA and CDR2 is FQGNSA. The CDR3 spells CASSLDSGGNQPQHF. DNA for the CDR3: TGTGCCAGCAGCTTAGACTCAGGGGGCAATCAGCCCCAGCATTTT.

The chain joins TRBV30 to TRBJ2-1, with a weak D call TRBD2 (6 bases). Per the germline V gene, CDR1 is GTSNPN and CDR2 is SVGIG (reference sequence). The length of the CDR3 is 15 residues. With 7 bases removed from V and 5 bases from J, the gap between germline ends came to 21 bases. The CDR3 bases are TGTGCCTCCTCCCAAGAGATCGGGAGAAACAATGAGCAGTTCTTC. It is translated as CASSQEIGRNNEQFF.

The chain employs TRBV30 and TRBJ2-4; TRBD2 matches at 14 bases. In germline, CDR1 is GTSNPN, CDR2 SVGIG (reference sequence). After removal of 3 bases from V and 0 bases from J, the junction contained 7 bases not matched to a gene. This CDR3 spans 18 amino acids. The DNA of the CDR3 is TGTGCCTGGAGCCGGGGACTAGCGGGGGCTATAGCCAAAAACATTCAGTACTTC. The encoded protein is CAWSRGLAGAIAKNIQYF.

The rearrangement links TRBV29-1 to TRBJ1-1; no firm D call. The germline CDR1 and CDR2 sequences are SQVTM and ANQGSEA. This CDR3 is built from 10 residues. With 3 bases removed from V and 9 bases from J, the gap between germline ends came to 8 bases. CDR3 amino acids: CSVDEAQAFF. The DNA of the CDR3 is TGCAGCGTTGATGAGGCCCAAGCTTTCTTT.

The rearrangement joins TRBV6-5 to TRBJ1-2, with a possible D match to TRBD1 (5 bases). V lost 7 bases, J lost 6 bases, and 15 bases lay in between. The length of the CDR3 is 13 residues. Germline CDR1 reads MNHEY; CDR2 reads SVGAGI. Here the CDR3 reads CASTSDRFNGYTF. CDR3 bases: TGTGCCAGCACCTCTGACAGATTCAATGGCTACACCTTC.

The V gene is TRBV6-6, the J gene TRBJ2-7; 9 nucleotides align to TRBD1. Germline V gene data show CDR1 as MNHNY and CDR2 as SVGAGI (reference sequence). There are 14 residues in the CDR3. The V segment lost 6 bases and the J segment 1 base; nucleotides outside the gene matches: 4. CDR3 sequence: CASRPGQGSYEQYF. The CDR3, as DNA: TGTGCCAGCAGGCCGGGACAGGGATCCTACGAGCAGTACTTC.

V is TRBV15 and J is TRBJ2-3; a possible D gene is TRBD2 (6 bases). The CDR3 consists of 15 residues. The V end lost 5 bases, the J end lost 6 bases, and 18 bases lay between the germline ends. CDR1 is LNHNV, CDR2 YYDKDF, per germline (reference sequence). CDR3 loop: CATSGAWLARDTQYF. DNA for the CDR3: TGTGCCACCAGCGGGGCCTGGCTAGCGCGCGATACGCAGTATTTT.

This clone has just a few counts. This chain's CDR3 is CSVGTGVNEQYF. The CDR3 DNA reads TGCAGCGTTGGTACAGGGGTGAACGAGCAGTACTTC. This rearrangement joins TRBV29-1 to TRBJ2-7; TRBD1 matches 7 bases. Germline V lookup: CDR1 SQVTM, CDR2 ANQGSEA. This CDR3 is built from 12 residues. The trim removed 4 bases at V and 5 bases at J, leaving 5 bases unmatched.

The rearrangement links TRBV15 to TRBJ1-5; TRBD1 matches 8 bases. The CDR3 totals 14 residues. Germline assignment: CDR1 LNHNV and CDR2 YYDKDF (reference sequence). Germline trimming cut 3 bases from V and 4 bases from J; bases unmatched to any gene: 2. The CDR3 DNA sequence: TGTGCCACCAGCAGCCGACAGGGGAATCAGCCCCAGCATTTT. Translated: CATSSRQGNQPQHF.

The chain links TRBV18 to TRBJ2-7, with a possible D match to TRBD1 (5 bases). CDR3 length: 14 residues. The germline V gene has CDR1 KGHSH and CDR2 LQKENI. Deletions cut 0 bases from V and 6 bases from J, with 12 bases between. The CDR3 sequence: CASSPPSRAVEQYF. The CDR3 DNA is TGTGCCAGCTCACCACCAAGCAGGGCGGTCGAGCAGTACTTC.

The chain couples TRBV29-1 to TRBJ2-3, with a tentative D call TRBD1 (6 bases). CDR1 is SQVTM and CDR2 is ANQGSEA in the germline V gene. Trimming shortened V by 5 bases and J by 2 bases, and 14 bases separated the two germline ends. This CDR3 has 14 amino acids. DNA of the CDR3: TGCAGCGTTAATATACAGGGATACACAGATACGCAGTATTTT. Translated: CSVNIQGYTDTQYF.

CDR3 sequence: CASNPSELNTEAFF. CDR3 sequence (DNA): TGTGCCAGCAACCCGTCAGAACTGAACACTGAAGCTTTCTTT. V and J are TRBV7-8 and TRBJ1-1; D gene uncertain. Trimming took off 7 bases at V and 0 bases at J, with 12 bases between the two ends. The CDR3 totals 14 residues. Germline lookup yields CDR1 SGHVS and CDR2 FQNEAQ.

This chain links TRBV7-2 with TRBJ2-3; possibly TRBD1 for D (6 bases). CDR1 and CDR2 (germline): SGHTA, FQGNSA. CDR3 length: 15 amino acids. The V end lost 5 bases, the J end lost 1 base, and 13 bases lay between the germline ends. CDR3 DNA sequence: TGTGCCAGCAGCCTAGGGGGACCCCGCACAGATACGCAGTATTTT. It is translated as CASSLGGPRTDTQYF.

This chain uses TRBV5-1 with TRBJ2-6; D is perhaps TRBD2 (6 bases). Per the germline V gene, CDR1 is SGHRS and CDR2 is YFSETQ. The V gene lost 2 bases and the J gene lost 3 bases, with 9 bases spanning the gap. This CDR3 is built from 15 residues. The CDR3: CASSLGGIGANVLTF. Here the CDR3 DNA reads TGCGCCAGCAGCTTAGGAGGGATTGGGGCCAACGTCCTGACTTTC.

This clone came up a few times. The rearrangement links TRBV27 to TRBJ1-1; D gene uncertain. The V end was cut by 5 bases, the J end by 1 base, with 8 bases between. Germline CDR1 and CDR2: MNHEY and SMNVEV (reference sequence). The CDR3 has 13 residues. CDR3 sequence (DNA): TGTGCCAGCAGTGAAAGAGAGAACACTGAAGCTTTCTTT. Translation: CASSERENTEAFF.

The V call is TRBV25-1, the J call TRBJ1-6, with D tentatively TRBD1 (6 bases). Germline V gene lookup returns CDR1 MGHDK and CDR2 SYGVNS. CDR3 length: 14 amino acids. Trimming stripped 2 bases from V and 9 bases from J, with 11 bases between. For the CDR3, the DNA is TGTGCCAGCAGTGAAGTAACAGGGAGTTCACCCCTCCACTTT. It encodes CASSEVTGSSPLHF.